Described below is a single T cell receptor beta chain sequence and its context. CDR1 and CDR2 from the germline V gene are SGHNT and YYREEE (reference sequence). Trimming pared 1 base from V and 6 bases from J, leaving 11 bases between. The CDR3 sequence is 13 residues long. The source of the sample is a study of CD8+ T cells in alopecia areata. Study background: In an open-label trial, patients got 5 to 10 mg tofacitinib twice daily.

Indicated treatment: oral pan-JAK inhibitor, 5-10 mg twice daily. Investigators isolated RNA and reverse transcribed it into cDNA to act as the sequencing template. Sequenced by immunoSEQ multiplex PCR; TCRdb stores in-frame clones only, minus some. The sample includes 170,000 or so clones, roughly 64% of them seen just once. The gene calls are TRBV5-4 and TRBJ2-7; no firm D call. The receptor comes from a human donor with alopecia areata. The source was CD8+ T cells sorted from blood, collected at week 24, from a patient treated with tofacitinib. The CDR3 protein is CASSLLLGSEQYF. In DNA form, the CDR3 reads TGTGCCAGCAGCTTGCTCTTGGGGTCCGAGCAGTACTTC.